This T cell receptor (beta chain) is drawn from a study of vaccination and CD4 T cells after COVID-19. Study summary: Convalescent individuals exhibited SARS-CoV-2 positivity on nasal swab PCR, with nine or ten mild and one severe presentation.

Regarding treatment: roughly 10-day PBMC culture with coronavirus spike peptide pools or control peptides (ViraFEST assay). This CDR3 comprises 16 residues. Trimming took 4 bases from V and 2 from J, leaving 17 bases between them. CDR1 is SGHNT and CDR2 is YYREEE in the germline V gene (reference sequence). Cultured CD4+ T-cell DNA underwent Oncomine TCR Beta short-read sequencing. TCRdb re-analysed the PCR reads in MiXCR, keeping a single row per CDR3 protein. The repertoire holds some 10,000 distinct CDR3 sequences, with about 60% as singletons. Points on this clonotype: Its antigen is undetermined.

This sequence joins TRBV5-4 and TRBJ2-3; D perhaps matches TRBD2 (7 bases). This receptor was obtained from a human donor who had recovered from COVID-19. What was sequenced was CD4+ T cells from blood, cultured in vitro. This chain's CDR3 is CASSLMTGGPTDTQYF. The DNA of the CDR3 is TGTGCCAGCAGCCTGATGACGGGGGGCCCCACAGATACGCAGTATTTT.